This T cell receptor (beta chain) was captured in a study of response to subunit inactivated influenza vaccine. MiXCR, run by TCRdb on the RT-PCR reads, gives a single entry per CDR3 protein. This sample has almost 250,000 distinct CDR3 sequences, with more than 9% found just once. This clonotype was observed a few times. As yet, its antigen is unknown. Findings and limits, study-wide: With each seasonal influenza vaccination, the authors suggested, few new T cells are recruited.

CDR3 size: 16 residues. Deletions cut 0 bases from V and 5 bases from J, with 14 bases between. Germline V gene lookup returns CDR1 SGHAT and CDR2 FQNNGV. This specimen consisted of non-naive T cells sorted from PBMCs, obtained less than 15 days before vaccination. The rearrangement links TRBV11-2 to TRBJ2-1; D may be TRBD1 (5 bases). This receptor was taken from a man in his fifties who received an inactivated influenza vaccine. CDR3 protein: CASSLEAAGPNNEQFF. CDR3 nucleotide sequence: TGTGCCAGCAGCTTAGAGGCAGCAGGGCCGAACAATGAGCAGTTCTTC.